The 20 T cell receptor beta chains reported below all come from one sample, sequenced in a study of blood T cell repertoires in COVID-19. The method was immunoSEQ multiplex PCR; TCRdb's version includes in-frame clones alone and lacks a portion of them. The repertoire holds around 200,000 clones, with 87% as singletons. The sample comprised peripheral blood. The receptors originated from a woman under 30 who had recovered from COVID-19.

This rearrangement joins TRBV7-6 to TRBJ2-2; 7 bases line up with TRBD1. The germline CDR1 and CDR2 sequences are SGHVS and FNYEAQ. The junction had 5 bases not matched to a gene; V was cut back by 1 base and J by 3 bases. CDR3 size: 16 residues. As DNA, the CDR3 is TGTGCCAGCAGCTTAGGGGGACAGAGATACACCGGGGAGCTGTTTTTT. It yields the protein CASSLGGQRYTGELFF.

The chain couples TRBV18 to TRBJ2-1; TRBD1 aligns across 8 bases. The CDR3 is made up of 15 amino acids. The V segment lost 6 bases and the J segment 4 bases; nucleotides outside the gene matches: 8. Per the germline V gene, CDR1 is KGHSH and CDR2 is LQKENI. This chain's CDR3 is CASSQGQGPYNEQFF. CDR3 DNA sequence: TGTGCCAGCTCCCAAGGACAGGGACCTTACAATGAGCAGTTCTTC.

The chain joins TRBV27 to TRBJ1-5; 8 bases are shared with TRBD1. This CDR3 has 16 amino acids. Germline V gene data show CDR1 as MNHEY and CDR2 as SMNVEV (reference sequence). Unmatched junction bases numbered 9, after V lost 6 bases and J lost 2 bases. CDR3 sequence (DNA): TGTGCCAGCAGCCTACACCTGGACAGGGGCAATCAGCCCCAGCATTTT. Translation: CASSLHLDRGNQPQHF.

This chain joins TRBV6-2 or TRBV6-3 and TRBJ1-1; D unresolved. The CDR3 is made up of 12 amino acids. From germline, CDR1 is MNHEY and CDR2 SVGEGT. The germline V and J ends were trimmed by 2 bases and 6 bases, with 7 bases remaining between them. CDR3 loop: CASSYVLSEAFF. Here the CDR3 DNA reads TGTGCCAGCAGTTACGTCCTCTCTGAAGCTTTCTTT.

In this sample, this clone turned up a few times. The V and J genes are TRBV4-1 and TRBJ2-7; 16 nucleotides align to TRBD2. CDR1 and CDR2 from the germline V gene are MGHRA and YSYEKL. V lost 3 bases, J lost 7 bases, and 3 bases stayed unmatched. This CDR3 spans 15 amino acids. CDR3 in amino acids: CASSQGTSGRAEQYF. CDR3 in DNA: TGCGCCAGCAGCCAGGGGACTAGCGGGAGGGCTGAGCAGTACTTC.

This chain connects TRBV18 to TRBJ2-1; TRBD2 is a possible D gene (5 bases). Trimming took off 3 bases at V and 6 bases at J, with 12 bases between the two ends. In germline, CDR1 is KGHSH, CDR2 LQKENI. CDR3 length: 14 residues. The CDR3 reads CASSPLGLRNEQFF. The DNA of the CDR3 is TGTGCCAGCTCACCGTTAGGACTCCGCAATGAGCAGTTCTTC.

This clone was seen only a few times. The rearrangement links TRBV28 to TRBJ2-7; TRBD1 matches at 9 bases. V dropped 5 bases and J dropped 4; count of bases not matched to a gene: 9. The CDR3 totals 15 residues. Germline-derived CDR1 and CDR2 are MDHEN and SYDVKM. This CDR3 is CASSRTGTGLYEQYF. CDR3 DNA: TGTGCCAGCAGTCGCACCGGGACAGGGTTGTACGAGCAGTACTTC.

The chain has TRBV28 and TRBJ1-1; tentatively, D is TRBD1 (5 bases). The CDR3 totals 15 residues. V was clipped by 7 bases and J by 3 bases, with 18 bases between them. Germline-derived CDR1 and CDR2 are MDHEN and SYDVKM. The CDR3 DNA sequence: TGTGCCAGCACTTCAGCAGGGTCATCGTACACTGAAGCTTTCTTT. Protein product: CASTSAGSSYTEAFF.

The genes are TRBV7-9 and TRBJ2-1, with TRBD2 matching over 12 bases. Germline V gene lookup returns CDR1 SEHNR and CDR2 FQNEAQ (reference sequence). The CDR3 consists of 16 residues. With V trimmed by 0 bases and J by 9 bases, 6 bases remained unmatched. The CDR3 bases are TGTGCCAGCAGCTTAGCGAGACTAGCGGGAGCCCCTGAGCAGTTCTTC. It specifies CASSLARLAGAPEQFF.

The J gene is TRBJ2-1, the V gene TRBV7-2; 11 bases align to TRBD2. Germline values: CDR1 SGHTA, CDR2 FQGNSA. V gave up 6 bases and J gave up 6 bases; unmatched junction bases: 4. The CDR3 loop spans 14 amino acids. The CDR3 is CASSTSGSGNEQFF. CDR3 nucleotide sequence: TGTGCCAGCAGTACTAGCGGGAGTGGCAATGAGCAGTTCTTC. Using reference TRBV7-2 and TRBJ2-1 for the parts outside the CDR3, the full variable domain is GAGVSQSPSNKVTEKGKDVELRCDPISGHTALYWYRQSLGQGLEFLIYFQGNSAPDKSGLPSDRFSAERTGGSVSTLTIQRTQQEDSAVYLCASSTSGSGNEQFFGPGTRLTVL.

This clone has a single count. The chain couples TRBV4-3 to TRBJ1-3, with D hard to call. The germline V and J ends were trimmed by 2 bases and 4 bases, with 12 bases remaining between them. CDR1 is LGHNA, CDR2 YSLEER, per germline. This CDR3 is built from 15 residues. The CDR3 nucleotides read TGCGCCAGCAGCCAAACCGAGGCTTGGGGAAACACCATATATTTT. Protein: CASSQTEAWGNTIYF.

The CDR3 DNA sequence: TGTGCCAGCAGCTTCCTAAACCCCCAACAGGGCGGTGATGGCTACACCTTC. It codes for CASSFLNPQQGGDGYTF. The rearrangement links TRBV7-2 to TRBJ1-2, with TRBD1 as a possible D gene (6 bases). Germline CDR1 is SGHTA and CDR2 is FQGNSA. The V and J ends lost 3 bases and 6 bases respectively, with 23 bases between them. The CDR3 runs to 17 residues.

The chain couples TRBV7-3 to TRBJ1-6; no definite D call. This CDR3 comprises 13 residues. Germline loops: CDR1 SGHTA, CDR2 FQGTGA. Trimming took off 5 bases at V and 7 bases at J, with 9 bases between the two ends. The CDR3 here is CASSPGGNSPLHF. CDR3 coding DNA: TGTGCCAGCAGCCCAGGAGGGAATTCACCCCTCCACTTT. Based on the CDR3 plus reference TRBV7-3 and TRBJ1-6, the full variable domain is GAGVSQTPSNKVTEKGKYVELRCDPISGHTALYWYRQSLGQGPEFLIYFQGTGAADDSGLPNDRFFAVRPEGSVSTLKIQRTERGDSAVYLCASSPGGNSPLHFGNGTRLTVT.

This chain links TRBV12-3 or TRBV12-4 with TRBJ1-1, with no clear D. V was shortened by 4 bases and J by 7 bases, with 7 bases between the two germline ends. CDR3 length: 11 amino acids. The CDR3 coding sequence is TGTGCCAGCAGTTATGTCGGTGAAGCTTTCTTT. Encoded protein: CASSYVGEAFF.

V is TRBV6-2 or TRBV6-3 and J is TRBJ1-2; TRBD1 might be the D (6 bases). Germline V gene lookup returns CDR1 MNHEY and CDR2 SVGEGT. The CDR3 contains 15 residues. The V and J ends lost 6 bases and 4 bases respectively, with 18 bases between them. CDR3 in DNA: TGTGCCAGCAGCGTACAGGGTGCCCTTAGCTATGGCTACACCTTC. This encodes CASSVQGALSYGYTF.

In its sample, this clone was seen once. The rearrangement links TRBV6-5 to TRBJ1-3, with D unresolved. This CDR3 has 15 residues. Germline V lookup: CDR1 MNHEY, CDR2 SVGAGI. Trimming took 4 bases from V and 4 from J, leaving 14 bases between them. CDR3 sequence: CASSLSSWEGNTIYF. CDR3 nucleotides: TGTGCCAGCAGTTTAAGTTCCTGGGAGGGAAACACCATATATTTT.

This clone was counted a few times. CDR3 protein: CASSLPQETQYF. The CDR3 region has the DNA TGTGCCAGCAGTTTACCACAAGAGACCCAGTACTTC. The chain links TRBV27 to TRBJ2-5; D not resolved. V lost 2 bases and J lost 2, with 3 bases in between. The germline V gene encodes CDR1 MNHEY and CDR2 SMNVEV (reference sequence). This CDR3 has 12 residues.

This clone was seen ten or more times. The genes are TRBV18 and TRBJ1-1; a possible D gene is TRBD1 (5 bases). Trimming cost V 1 base and J 2 bases, with 11 bases left between them. The CDR3 consists of 15 residues. Germline V CDR1 and CDR2: KGHSH, LQKENI. The CDR3: CASSPQQVGNTEAFF. The CDR3 nucleotides are TGTGCCAGCTCACCACAACAGGTGGGAAACACTGAAGCTTTCTTT.

This chain connects TRBV7-8 to TRBJ2-1; TRBD2 matches at 8 bases. Germline lookup yields CDR1 SGHVS and CDR2 FQNEAQ. The CDR3 runs to 16 residues. With 1 base clipped from V and 6 bases from J, the junction kept 8 bases outside the gene matches. CDR3 nucleotide sequence: TGTGCCAGCAGCTTAGGTCGGGGGGGCCCCCTCAATGAGCAGTTCTTC. As protein: CASSLGRGGPLNEQFF.

V gene TRBV11-2 combines with J gene TRBJ1-1, with 8 bases aligning to TRBD1. This CDR3 region has 13 residues. After removal of 10 bases from V and 4 bases from J, the junction contained 8 bases not matched to a gene. Germline values: CDR1 SGHAT, CDR2 FQNNGV. The chain's CDR3 is CATTGTGGTEAFF. CDR3 nucleotides: TGTGCCACCACTGGAACAGGGGGCACTGAAGCTTTCTTT.